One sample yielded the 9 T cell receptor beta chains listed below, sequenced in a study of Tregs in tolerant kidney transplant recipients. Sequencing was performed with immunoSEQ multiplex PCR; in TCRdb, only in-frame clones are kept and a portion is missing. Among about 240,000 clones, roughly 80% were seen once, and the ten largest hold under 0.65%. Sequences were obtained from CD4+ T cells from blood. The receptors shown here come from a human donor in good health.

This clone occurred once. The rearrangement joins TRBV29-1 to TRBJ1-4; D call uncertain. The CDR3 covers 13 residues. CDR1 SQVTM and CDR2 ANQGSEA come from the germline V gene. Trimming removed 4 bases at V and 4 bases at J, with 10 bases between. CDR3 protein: CSVVSIVNEKLFF. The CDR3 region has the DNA TGCAGCGTTGTTAGCATTGTTAATGAAAAACTGTTTTTT. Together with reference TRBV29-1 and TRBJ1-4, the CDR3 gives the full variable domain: SAVISQKPSRDICQRGTSLTIQCQVDSQVTMMFWYRQQPGQSLTLIATANQGSEATYESGFVIDKFPISRPNLTFSTLTVSNMSPEDSSIYLCSVVSIVNEKLFFGSGTQLSVL.

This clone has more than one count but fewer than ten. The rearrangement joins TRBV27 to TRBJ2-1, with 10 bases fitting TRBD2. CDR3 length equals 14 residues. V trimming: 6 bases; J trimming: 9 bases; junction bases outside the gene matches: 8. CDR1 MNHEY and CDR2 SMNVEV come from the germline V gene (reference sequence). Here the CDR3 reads CASRGVAGGGEQFF. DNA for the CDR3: TGTGCCAGCAGGGGAGTAGCGGGGGGTGGTGAGCAGTTCTTC.

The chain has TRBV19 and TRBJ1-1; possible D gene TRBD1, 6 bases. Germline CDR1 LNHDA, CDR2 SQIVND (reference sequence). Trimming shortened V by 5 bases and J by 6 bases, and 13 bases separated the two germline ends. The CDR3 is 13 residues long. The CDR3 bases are TGTGCCAGTAGTCAGGGGAGGTTGGCTGAAGCTTTCTTT. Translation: CASSQGRLAEAFF.

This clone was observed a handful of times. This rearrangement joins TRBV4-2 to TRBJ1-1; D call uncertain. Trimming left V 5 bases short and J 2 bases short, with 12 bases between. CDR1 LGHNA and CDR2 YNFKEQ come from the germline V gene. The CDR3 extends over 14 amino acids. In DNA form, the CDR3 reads TGTGCCAGCAGCATAACTTCAGGCAACACTGAAGCTTTCTTT. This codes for CASSITSGNTEAFF.

CDR3 amino acids: CASSQGITGGDTEAFF. The CDR3, as DNA: TGCGCCAGCAGCCAAGGGATCACAGGGGGGGACACTGAAGCTTTCTTT. This sequence joins TRBV4-1 and TRBJ1-1; 8 bases are a match to TRBD1. CDR1 is MGHRA and CDR2 is YSYEKL in the germline V gene. The J segment lost 3 bases and the V segment lost 1 base, leaving 7 bases of the junction unmatched. The CDR3 loop spans 16 amino acids.

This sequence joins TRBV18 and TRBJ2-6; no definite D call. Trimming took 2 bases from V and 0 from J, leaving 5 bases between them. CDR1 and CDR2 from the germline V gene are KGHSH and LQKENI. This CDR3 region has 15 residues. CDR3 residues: CASSPLGSGANVLTF. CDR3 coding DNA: TGTGCCAGCTCACCATTGGGCTCTGGGGCCAACGTCCTGACTTTC. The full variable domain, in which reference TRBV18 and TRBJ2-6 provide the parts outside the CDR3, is NAGVMQNPRHLVRRRGQEARLRCSPMKGHSHVYWYRQLPEEGLKFMVYLQKENIIDESGMPKERFSAEFPKEGPSILRIQQVVRGDSAAYFCASSPLGSGANVLTFGAGSRLTVL.

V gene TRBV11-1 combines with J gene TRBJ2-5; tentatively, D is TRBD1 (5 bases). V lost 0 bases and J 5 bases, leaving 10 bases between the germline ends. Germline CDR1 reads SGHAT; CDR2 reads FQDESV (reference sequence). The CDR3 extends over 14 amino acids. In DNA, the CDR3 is TGTGCCAGCAGCTTAGCGGGGCACAGGGAGACCCAGTACTTC. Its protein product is CASSLAGHRETQYF.

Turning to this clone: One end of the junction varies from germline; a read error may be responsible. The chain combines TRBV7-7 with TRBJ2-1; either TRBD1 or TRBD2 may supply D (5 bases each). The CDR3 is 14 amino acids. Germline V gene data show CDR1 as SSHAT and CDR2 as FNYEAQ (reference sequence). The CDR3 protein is CASSLLRGDNEQFF. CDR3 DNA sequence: TGTGCTAGCAGCCTACTTAGAGGGGATAATGAGCAGTTCTTC.

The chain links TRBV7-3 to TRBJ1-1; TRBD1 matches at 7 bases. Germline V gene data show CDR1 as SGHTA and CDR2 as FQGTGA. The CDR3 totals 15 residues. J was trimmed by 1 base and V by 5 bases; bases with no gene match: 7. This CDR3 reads CASSLTGRPNTEAFF. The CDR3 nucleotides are TGTGCCAGCAGCCTGACAGGGCGTCCGAACACTGAAGCTTTCTTT.